Below are 21 T cell receptor beta chains sequenced from a single sample in a study of monozygotic twins with inflammatory bowel disease (dated by TCRdb to between 2018 and 2020). The protocol used for the library was 5' RACE. The sequencer was an Illumina HiSeq 2500. Once TCRdb had reprocessed the reads, it stored one entry per CDR3 protein sequence and supplied no DNA. The sample's table covers over 150,000 distinct CDR3 sequences. 2% to 3% of the sample belongs to the ten largest clones. Specimen: blood. The receptor set was obtained from a human donor with ulcerative colitis or Crohn's disease, or a healthy co-twin of an affected twin (not recorded which).

The chain joins TRBV19 to TRBJ1-5; no DNA is available, so the TRBD1 call from TCRdb remains unchecked. Germline CDR1 is LNHDA and CDR2 is SQIVND (reference sequence). The CDR3 is made up of 16 amino acids. The CDR3: CASSITGQGAIQPQHF.

This chain connects TRBV5-6 to TRBJ1-1; the D call of TRBD1 rests on TCRdb alone, since no DNA is present to check it. The V gene's germline CDR1 is SGHDT and CDR2 YYEEEE. CDR3 length equals 13 residues. CDR3 in amino acids: CASSLENRGEAFF.

This chain uses TRBV5-1 with TRBJ2-1. This CDR3 has 13 residues. CDR1 is SGHRS, CDR2 YFSETQ, per germline. CDR3: CASSLYSYNEQFF.

The J gene is TRBJ2-1, the V gene TRBV25-1; with no DNA, the TCRdb D assignment of TRBD2 cannot be verified. The CDR3 length is 14 residues. From germline, CDR1 is MGHDK and CDR2 SYGVNS. CDR3 sequence reads: CASSAMTSKNEQFF.

V gene TRBV5-1 combines with J gene TRBJ1-1. Germline CDR1 is SGHRS and CDR2 is YFSETQ. The CDR3 extends over 16 amino acids. CDR3 protein: CASSYLPGRGDTEAFF.

The rearrangement links TRBV5-1 to TRBJ2-1; absent DNA, TCRdb's TRBD2 call cannot be checked. This CDR3 comprises 18 residues. Germline V gene lookup returns CDR1 SGHRS and CDR2 YFSETQ. The CDR3 sequence: CASSPGLAGSIDLNEQFF. The full variable domain, in which reference TRBV5-1 and TRBJ2-1 provide the parts outside the CDR3, is KAGVTQTPRYLIKTRGQQVTLSCSPISGHRSVSWYQQTPGQGLQFLFEYFSETQRNKGNFPGRFSGRQFSNSRSEMNVSTLELGDSALYLCASSPGLAGSIDLNEQFFGPGTRLTVL.

CDR3 loop: CATSKEADQETQYF. This sequence joins TRBV15 and TRBJ2-5; with no DNA, the TCRdb D assignment of TRBD2 cannot be verified. The CDR3 extends over 14 amino acids. Per germline, CDR1 LNHNV and CDR2 YYDKDF (reference sequence).

The gene calls are TRBV5-4 and TRBJ1-2; with no DNA, the TCRdb D assignment of TRBD1 cannot be verified. CDR1 is SGHNT and CDR2 is YYREEE in the germline V gene (reference sequence). The CDR3 is 15 amino acids. The CDR3 loop reads CASAHWDRGNYGYTF.

The CDR3 spells CASSRDRESTDTQYF. The V and J genes are TRBV2 and TRBJ2-3; TCRdb outputs TRBD1, but without DNA this stays unchecked. The CDR3 has 15 residues. Germline CDR1 reads SNHLY; CDR2 reads FYNNEI.

J is TRBJ1-1 and V is TRBV28; TCRdb's D call, TRBD1, is unchecked because there is no DNA. Germline values: CDR1 MDHEN, CDR2 SYDVKM. This CDR3 is 14 amino acids long. Here the CDR3 reads CASSSQGMYTEAFF.

The J gene is TRBJ1-1, the V gene TRBV7-9; lacking DNA, the TRBD1 call made by TCRdb goes unchecked. This CDR3 spans 12 amino acids. Germline V lookup: CDR1 SEHNR, CDR2 FQNEAQ (reference sequence). The CDR3 here is CAGGALNTEAFF.

The chain recombines TRBV9 with TRBJ2-7; no DNA is available, so the TRBD2 call from TCRdb remains unchecked. The germline V gene has CDR1 SGDLS and CDR2 YYNGEE. The CDR3 spans 13 residues. The CDR3 loop is CASSALAGGEQYF. Variable domain in full (rest from reference TRBV9 and TRBJ2-7): DSGVTQTPKHLITATGQRVTLRCSPRSGDLSVYWYQQSLDQGLQFLIQYYNGEERAKGNILERFSAQQFPDLHSELNLSSLELGDSALYFCASSALAGGEQYFGPGTRLTVT.

The chain combines TRBV20-1 with TRBJ2-3; TCRdb's D call, TRBD1, is unchecked because there is no DNA. This CDR3 spans 16 amino acids. CDR1 and CDR2 (germline): DFQATT, SNEGSKA (reference sequence). This CDR3 is CSARAPGGASTDTQYF.

The chain has TRBV18 and TRBJ2-3. The V gene's germline CDR1 is KGHSH and CDR2 LQKENI. The CDR3 sequence is 15 residues long. CDR3 sequence reads: CASSPLAGGTDTQYF.

This chain uses TRBV5-1 with TRBJ2-5; the TCRdb call, TRBD2, lacks DNA for checking. Germline values: CDR1 SGHRS, CDR2 YFSETQ. This CDR3 has 19 amino acids. The chain's CDR3 is CASSRTTRLAGAREETQYF.

V gene TRBV7-9 combines with J gene TRBJ2-1; TCRdb reports TRBD2, a call that lacks DNA to check it against. This CDR3 has 16 residues. Per the germline V gene, CDR1 is SEHNR and CDR2 is FQNEAQ (reference sequence). CDR3 region: CASSLKRSSSYNEQFF. Using reference TRBV7-9 and TRBJ2-1 for the parts outside the CDR3, the full variable domain is DTGVSQNPRHKITKRGQNVTFRCDPISEHNRLYWYRQTLGQGPEFLTYFQNEAQLEKSRLLSDRFSAERPKGSFSTLEIQRTEQGDSAMYLCASSLKRSSSYNEQFFGPGTRLTVL.

The chain joins TRBV27 to TRBJ2-6; TCRdb's assignment of TRBD1 cannot be checked, as there is no DNA. Germline CDR1 MNHEY, CDR2 SMNVEV (reference sequence). This CDR3 has 16 amino acids. The CDR3 sequence: CASALRDRSGANVLTF.

This chain joins TRBV20-1 and TRBJ2-3; TCRdb names TRBD2, which stays unverified in the absence of DNA. The CDR3 sequence is 14 residues long. The germline CDR1 and CDR2 sequences are DFQATT and SNEGSKA (reference sequence). CDR3: CSAMVAGGTDTQYF.

The rearrangement joins TRBV5-6 to TRBJ1-6. This CDR3 contains 12 residues. Germline-derived CDR1 and CDR2 are SGHDT and YYEEEE. CDR3: CASSLLGSPLHF. The full variable domain, rest sourced from reference TRBV5-6 and TRBJ1-6, is DAGVTQSPTHLIKTRGQQVTLRCSPKSGHDTVSWYQQALGQGPQFIFQYYEEEERQRGNFPDRFSGHQFPNYSSELNVNALLLGDSALYLCASSLLGSPLHFGNGTRLTVT.

The gene calls are TRBV20-1 and TRBJ2-3; TCRdb lists TRBD2, though no DNA is available to test this call. In germline, CDR1 is DFQATT, CDR2 SNEGSKA (reference sequence). The CDR3 is made up of 14 amino acids. The CDR3 reads CSALDPWSTDTQYF.

The chain couples TRBV5-1 to TRBJ1-5. Germline V gives CDR1 SGHRS, CDR2 YFSETQ. The CDR3 length is 13 residues. The CDR3 sequence is CASSLTTNQPQHF. Drawing the rest from reference TRBV5-1 and TRBJ1-5, the complete variable domain is KAGVTQTPRYLIKTRGQQVTLSCSPISGHRSVSWYQQTPGQGLQFLFEYFSETQRNKGNFPGRFSGRQFSNSRSEMNVSTLELGDSALYLCASSLTTNQPQHFGDGTRLSIL.